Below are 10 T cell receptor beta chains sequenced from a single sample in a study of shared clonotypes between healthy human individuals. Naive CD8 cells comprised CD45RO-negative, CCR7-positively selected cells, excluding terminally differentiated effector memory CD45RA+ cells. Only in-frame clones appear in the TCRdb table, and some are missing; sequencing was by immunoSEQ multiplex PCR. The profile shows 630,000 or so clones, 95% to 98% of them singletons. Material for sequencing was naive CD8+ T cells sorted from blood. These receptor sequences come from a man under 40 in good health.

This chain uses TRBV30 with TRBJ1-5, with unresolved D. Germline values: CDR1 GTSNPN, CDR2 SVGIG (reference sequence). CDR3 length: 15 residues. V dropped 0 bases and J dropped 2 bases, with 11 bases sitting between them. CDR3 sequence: CAWSVYTMGNQPQHF. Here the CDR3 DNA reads TGTGCCTGGAGTGTATACACAATGGGCAATCAGCCCCAGCATTTT.

CDR3 in amino acids: CASSPSFRGGSNYEQYF. CDR3 nucleotides: TGTGCCAGCTCACCAAGCTTCAGGGGGGGAAGCAACTACGAGCAGTACTTC. This rearrangement joins TRBV18 to TRBJ2-7; possibly TRBD1 or TRBD2 for D (7 bases each). V gave up 2 bases and J gave up 3 bases, with 20 bases separating them. CDR3 length equals 17 residues. The V gene's germline CDR1 is KGHSH and CDR2 LQKENI.

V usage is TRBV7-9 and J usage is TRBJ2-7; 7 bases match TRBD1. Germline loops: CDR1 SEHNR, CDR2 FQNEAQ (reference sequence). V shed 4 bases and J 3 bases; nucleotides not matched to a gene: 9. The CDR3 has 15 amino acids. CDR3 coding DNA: TGTGCCAGCAGCTCAACAGGGGATGGGAGCTACGAGCAGTACTTC. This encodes CASSSTGDGSYEQYF.

The CDR3 DNA sequence: TGCGCCAGCAGCCCCGAAGGGAGCTCCTACGAGCAGTACTTC. It yields the protein CASSPEGSSYEQYF. The chain carries TRBV4-1 and TRBJ2-7; D is possibly TRBD2 (5 bases). This CDR3 has 14 residues. Trimming shortened V by 4 bases and J by 0 bases, and 10 bases separated the two germline ends. Per germline, CDR1 MGHRA and CDR2 YSYEKL.

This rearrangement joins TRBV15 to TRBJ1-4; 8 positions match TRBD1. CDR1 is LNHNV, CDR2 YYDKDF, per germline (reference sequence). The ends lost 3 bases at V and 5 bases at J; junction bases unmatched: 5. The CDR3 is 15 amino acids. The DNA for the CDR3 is TGTGCCACCAGCAGTGGGAGGACAGGGAATGAAAAACTGTTTTTT. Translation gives CATSSGRTGNEKLFF. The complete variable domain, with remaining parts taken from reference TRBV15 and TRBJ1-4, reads DAMVIQNPRYQVTQFGKPVTLSCSQTLNHNVMYWYQQKSSQAPKLLFHYYDKDFNNEADTPDNFQSRRPNTSFCFLDIRSPGLGDTAMYLCATSSGRTGNEKLFFGSGTQLSVL.

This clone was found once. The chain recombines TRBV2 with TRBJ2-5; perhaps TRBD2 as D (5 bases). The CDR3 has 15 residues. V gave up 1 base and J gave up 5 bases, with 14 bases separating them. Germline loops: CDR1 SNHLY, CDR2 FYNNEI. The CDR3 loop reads CASSEGSSDWETQYF. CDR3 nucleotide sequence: TGTGCCAGCAGTGAAGGGAGTAGCGATTGGGAGACCCAGTACTTC.

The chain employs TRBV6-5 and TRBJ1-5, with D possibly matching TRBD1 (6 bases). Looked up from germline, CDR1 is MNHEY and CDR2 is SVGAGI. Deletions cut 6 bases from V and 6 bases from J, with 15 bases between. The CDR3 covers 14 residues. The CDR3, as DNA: TGTGCCAGCAGGCCGAGGGGGAAAGGTCAGCCCCAGCATTTT. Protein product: CASRPRGKGQPQHF.

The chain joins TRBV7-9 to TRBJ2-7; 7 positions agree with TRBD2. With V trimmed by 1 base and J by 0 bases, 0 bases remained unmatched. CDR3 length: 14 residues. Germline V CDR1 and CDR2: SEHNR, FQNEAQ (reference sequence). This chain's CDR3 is CASSLGGGSYEQYF. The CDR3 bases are TGTGCCAGCAGCTTAGGGGGGGGCTCCTACGAGCAGTACTTC. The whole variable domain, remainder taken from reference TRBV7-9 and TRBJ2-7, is DTGVSQNPRHKITKRGQNVTFRCDPISEHNRLYWYRQTLGQGPEFLTYFQNEAQLEKSRLLSDRFSAERPKGSFSTLEIQRTEQGDSAMYLCASSLGGGSYEQYFGPGTRLTVT.

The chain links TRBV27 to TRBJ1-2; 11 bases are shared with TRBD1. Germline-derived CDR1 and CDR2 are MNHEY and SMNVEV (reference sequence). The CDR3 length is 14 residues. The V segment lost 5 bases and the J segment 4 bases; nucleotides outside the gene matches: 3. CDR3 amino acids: CASSQGTGGYGYTF. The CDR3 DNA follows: TGTGCCAGCAGTCAAGGGACAGGGGGCTATGGCTACACCTTC.

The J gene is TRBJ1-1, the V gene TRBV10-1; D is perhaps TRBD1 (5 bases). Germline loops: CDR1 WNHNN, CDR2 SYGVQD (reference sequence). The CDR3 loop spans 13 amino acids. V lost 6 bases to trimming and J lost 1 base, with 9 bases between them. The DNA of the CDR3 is TGCGCCAGCAGGGCGGGGCCGAACACTGAAGCTTTCTTT. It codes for CASRAGPNTEAFF.